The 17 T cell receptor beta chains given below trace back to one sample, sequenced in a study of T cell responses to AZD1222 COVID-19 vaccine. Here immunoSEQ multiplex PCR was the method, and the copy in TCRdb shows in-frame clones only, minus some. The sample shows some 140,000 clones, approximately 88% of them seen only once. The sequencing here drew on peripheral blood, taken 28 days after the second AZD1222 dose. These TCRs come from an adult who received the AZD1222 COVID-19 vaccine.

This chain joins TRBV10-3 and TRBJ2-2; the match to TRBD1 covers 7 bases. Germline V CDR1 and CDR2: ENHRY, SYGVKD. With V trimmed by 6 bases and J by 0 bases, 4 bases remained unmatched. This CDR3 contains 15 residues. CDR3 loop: CAIRSTGSNTGELFF. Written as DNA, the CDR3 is TGTGCCATCAGGTCGACAGGGTCGAACACCGGGGAGCTGTTTTTT.

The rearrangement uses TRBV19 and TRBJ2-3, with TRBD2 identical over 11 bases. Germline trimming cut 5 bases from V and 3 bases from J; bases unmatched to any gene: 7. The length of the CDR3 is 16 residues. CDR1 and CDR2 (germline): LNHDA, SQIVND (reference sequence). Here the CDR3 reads CASSFKTSGITDTQYF. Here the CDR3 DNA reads TGTGCCAGTAGTTTCAAGACTAGCGGGATAACAGATACGCAGTATTTT.

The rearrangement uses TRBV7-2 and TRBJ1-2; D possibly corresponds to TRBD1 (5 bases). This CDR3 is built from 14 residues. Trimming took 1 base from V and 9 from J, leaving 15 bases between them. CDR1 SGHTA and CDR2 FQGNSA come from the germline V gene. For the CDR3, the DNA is TGTGCCAGCAGCTTAGATGGAGGGGTCACTCGCTACACCTTC. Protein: CASSLDGGVTRYTF.

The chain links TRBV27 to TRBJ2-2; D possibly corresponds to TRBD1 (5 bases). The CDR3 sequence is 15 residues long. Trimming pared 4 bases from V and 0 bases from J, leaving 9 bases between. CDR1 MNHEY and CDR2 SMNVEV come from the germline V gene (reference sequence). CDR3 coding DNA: TGTGCCAGCAGTTCAGGGTTCGCGAACACCGGGGAGCTGTTTTTT. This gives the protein CASSSGFANTGELFF.

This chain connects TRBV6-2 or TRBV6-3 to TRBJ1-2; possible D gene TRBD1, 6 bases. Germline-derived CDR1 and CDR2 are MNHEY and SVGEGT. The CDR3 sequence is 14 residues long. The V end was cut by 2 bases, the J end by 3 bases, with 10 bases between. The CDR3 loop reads CASSYGGADYGYTF. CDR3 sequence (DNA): TGTGCCAGCAGTTACGGGGGCGCGGACTATGGCTACACCTTC.

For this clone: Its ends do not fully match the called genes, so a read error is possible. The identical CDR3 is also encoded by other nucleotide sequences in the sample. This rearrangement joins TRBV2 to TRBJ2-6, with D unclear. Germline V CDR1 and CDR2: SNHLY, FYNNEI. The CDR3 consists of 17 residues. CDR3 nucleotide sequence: TGCGCCAGCAGAACAGTAGACGGTGCCTCTGGGGCCAACGTCCTGACTTTC. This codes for CASRTVDGASGANVLTF.

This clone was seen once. Written as DNA, the CDR3 is TGTGCCAGCAGCTTGATCGGGGGATCCTCTGGAAACACCATATATTTT. Protein sequence: CASSLIGGSSGNTIYF. The chain recombines TRBV7-2 with TRBJ1-3; possible D gene TRBD1, 5 bases. Per germline, CDR1 SGHTA and CDR2 FQGNSA. CDR3 length equals 16 residues. With 3 bases removed from V and 0 bases from J, the gap between germline ends came to 12 bases.

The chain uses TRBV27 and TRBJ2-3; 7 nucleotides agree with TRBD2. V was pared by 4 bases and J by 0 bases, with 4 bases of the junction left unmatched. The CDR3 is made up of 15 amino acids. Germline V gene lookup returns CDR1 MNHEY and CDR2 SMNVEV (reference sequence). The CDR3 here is CASSWGRASTDTQYF. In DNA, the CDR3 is TGTGCCAGCAGTTGGGGGAGGGCCAGCACAGATACGCAGTATTTT.

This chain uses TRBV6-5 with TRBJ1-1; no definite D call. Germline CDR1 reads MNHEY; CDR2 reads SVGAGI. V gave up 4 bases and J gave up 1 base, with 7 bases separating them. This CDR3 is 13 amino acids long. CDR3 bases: TGTGCCAGCAGTTCCCTAGGGAACACTGAAGCTTTCTTT. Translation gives CASSSLGNTEAFF.

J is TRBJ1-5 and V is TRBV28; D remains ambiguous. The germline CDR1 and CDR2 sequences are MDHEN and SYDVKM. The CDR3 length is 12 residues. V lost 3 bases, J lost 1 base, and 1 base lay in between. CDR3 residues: CASSFSNQPQHF. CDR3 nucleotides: TGTGCCAGCAGTTTCAGCAATCAGCCCCAGCATTTT. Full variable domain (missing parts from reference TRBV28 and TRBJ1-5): DVKVTQSSRYLVKRTGEKVFLECVQDMDHENMFWYRQDPGLGLRLIYFSYDVKMKEKGDIPEGYSVSREKKERFSLILESASTNQTSMYLCASSFSNQPQHFGDGTRLSIL.

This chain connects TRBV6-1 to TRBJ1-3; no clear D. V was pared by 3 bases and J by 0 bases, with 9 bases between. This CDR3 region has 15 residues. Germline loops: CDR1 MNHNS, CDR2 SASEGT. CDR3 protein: CASSETGFSGNTIYF. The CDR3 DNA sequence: TGTGCCAGCAGTGAGACGGGGTTCTCTGGAAACACCATATATTTT.

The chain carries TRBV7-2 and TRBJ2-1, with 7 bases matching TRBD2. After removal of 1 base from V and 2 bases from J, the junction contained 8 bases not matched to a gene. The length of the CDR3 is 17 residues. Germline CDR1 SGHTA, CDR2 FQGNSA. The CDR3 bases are TGTGCCAGCAGCTTAGGGCGCGGGAGATTGACCTACAATGAGCAGTTCTTC. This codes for CASSLGRGRLTYNEQFF. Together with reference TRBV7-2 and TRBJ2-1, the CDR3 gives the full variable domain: GAGVSQSPSNKVTEKGKDVELRCDPISGHTALYWYRQSLGQGLEFLIYFQGNSAPDKSGLPSDRFSAERTGGSVSTLTIQRTQQEDSAVYLCASSLGRGRLTYNEQFFGPGTRLTVL.

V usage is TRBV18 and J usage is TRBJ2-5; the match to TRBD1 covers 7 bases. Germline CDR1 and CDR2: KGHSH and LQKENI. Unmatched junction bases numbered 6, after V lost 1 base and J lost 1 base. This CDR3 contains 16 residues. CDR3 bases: TGTGCCAGCTCACCACGGGCAGGGGGACCCCAAGAGACCCAGTACTTC. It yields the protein CASSPRAGGPQETQYF. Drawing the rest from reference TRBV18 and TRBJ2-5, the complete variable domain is NAGVMQNPRHLVRRRGQEARLRCSPMKGHSHVYWYRQLPEEGLKFMVYLQKENIIDESGMPKERFSAEFPKEGPSILRIQQVVRGDSAAYFCASSPRAGGPQETQYFGPGTRLLVL.

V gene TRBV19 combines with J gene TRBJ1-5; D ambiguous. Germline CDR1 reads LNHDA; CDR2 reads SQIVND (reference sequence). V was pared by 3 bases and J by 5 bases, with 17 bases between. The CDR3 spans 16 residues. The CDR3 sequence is CASSIGPQSVHQPQHF. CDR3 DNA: TGTGCCAGTAGTATCGGGCCCCAGTCAGTTCATCAGCCCCAGCATTTT.

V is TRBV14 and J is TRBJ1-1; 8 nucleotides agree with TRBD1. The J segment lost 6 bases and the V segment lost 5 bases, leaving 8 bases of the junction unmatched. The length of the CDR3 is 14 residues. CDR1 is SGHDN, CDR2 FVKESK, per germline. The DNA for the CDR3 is TGTGCCAGCAGCAAGAGACAGGGGCGCTCTGAAGCTTTCTTT. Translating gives CASSKRQGRSEAFF. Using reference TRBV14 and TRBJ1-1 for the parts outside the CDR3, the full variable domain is EAGVTQFPSHSVIEKGQTVTLRCDPISGHDNLYWYRRVMGKEIKFLLHFVKESKQDESGMPNNRFLAERTGGTYSTLKVQPAELEDSGVYFCASSKRQGRSEAFFGQGTRLTVV.

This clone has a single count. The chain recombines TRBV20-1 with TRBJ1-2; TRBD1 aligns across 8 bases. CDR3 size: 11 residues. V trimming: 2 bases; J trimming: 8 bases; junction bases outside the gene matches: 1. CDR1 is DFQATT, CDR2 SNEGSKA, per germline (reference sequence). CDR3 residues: CSARQGAGYTF. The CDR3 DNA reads TGCAGTGCTAGACAGGGGGCGGGCTACACCTTC.

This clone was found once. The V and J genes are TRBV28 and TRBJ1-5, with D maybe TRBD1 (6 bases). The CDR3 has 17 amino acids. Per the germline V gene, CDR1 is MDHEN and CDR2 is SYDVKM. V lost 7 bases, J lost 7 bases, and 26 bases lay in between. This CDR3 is CASTVLGGAGANQPQHF. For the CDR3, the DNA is TGTGCCAGCACCGTCTTAGGGGGGGCAGGAGCGAACCAGCCCCAGCATTTT.